The source of this T cell receptor (beta chain) is a study of cytomegalovirus exposure and HLA in healthy donors. Primers: 60 Vbeta forward and 13 Jbeta reverse. Produced via immunoSEQ multiplex PCR; TCRdb's table is partial and in-frame only. The sample yields more than 200,000 clones, about three quarters seen once. Study results and caveats: Some V segments could not be told apart, so they were left out, TRBV6-2 and TRBV6-3 among them.

In the case of this clone: Antigen: not known.

Trimming took 0 bases from V and 3 from J, leaving 13 bases between them. This CDR3 spans 16 amino acids. Germline V gene lookup returns CDR1 SGHRS and CDR2 YFSETQ. This chain uses TRBV5-1 with TRBJ2-4, with D unresolved. This receptor was obtained from a male donor in good health and CMV-seronegative. Sequencing used PBMCs. The CDR3 here is CASSLAHQVDKNIQYF. The CDR3 DNA is TGCGCCAGCAGCTTGGCCCACCAGGTTGACAAAAACATTCAGTACTTC.